Shown below are 5 T cell receptor beta chains from a single sample sequenced in a study of T-cell reconstitution after alpha-beta-depleted transplantation in children. Unique molecular identifiers were used in preparing the TCRbeta library. Via MiXCR, TCRdb re-called the PCR reads, giving one row per CDR3 protein. The sample lists hundreds of thousands of distinct CDR3 sequences, 20% to 25% seen once, with 11% to 15% in the top ten. This specimen was PBMCs, mostly from graft donor cells, taken 360 days after TCRalphabeta/CD19-depleted stem cell transplant. Every receptor here comes from a boy less than two years old who had a stem cell transplant for acute myeloid leukemia, so the T cells may come from the graft donor.

A few counts support this clonotype. The chain links TRBV6-1 to TRBJ1-2; a possible D gene is TRBD1 (6 bases). Trimming took 8 bases from V and 5 from J, leaving 24 bases between them. Per the germline V gene, CDR1 is MNHNS and CDR2 is SASEGT. CDR3 size: 16 residues. Written as DNA, the CDR3 is TGTGCCAGCCTCTTCCCGGACAGTTTTAAGGTGTATGGCTACACCTTC. This sequence encodes CASLFPDSFKVYGYTF.

This clonotype has more than one count but fewer than ten. This sequence joins TRBV6-1 and TRBJ2-1; possible D gene TRBD1, 6 bases. Germline V CDR1 and CDR2: MNHNS, SASEGT. V was pared by 10 bases and J by 3 bases, with 13 bases between. CDR3 length equals 13 residues. The CDR3, as DNA: TGTGCCACCACGGACAGCCTCTACAATGAGCAGTTCTTC. Protein: CATTDSLYNEQFF.

V is TRBV4-3 and J is TRBJ2-1; D possibly matches TRBD1 or TRBD2 (5 bases each). Trimming took 1 base from V and 2 from J, leaving 15 bases between them. Germline-derived CDR1 and CDR2 are LGHNA and YSLEER. CDR3 size: 17 residues. The CDR3 bases are TGCGCCAGCAGCCAAGCACTTATACGAGGGGCCTACAATGAGCAGTTCTTC. Translated, it gives CASSQALIRGAYNEQFF.

The chain employs TRBV20-1 and TRBJ1-5; D gene ambiguous. The CDR3 loop spans 13 amino acids. The V gene's germline CDR1 is DFQATT and CDR2 SNEGSKA (reference sequence). CDR3 loop: CSATEDSNQPQHF. DNA for the CDR3: TGCAGCGCAACAGAAGATAGCAATCAGCCCCAGCATTTT.

The chain joins TRBV4-3 to TRBJ2-2, with a tentative D call TRBD2 (5 bases). Trimming left V 8 bases short and J 4 bases short, with 14 bases between. This CDR3 region has 14 residues. Germline values: CDR1 LGHNA, CDR2 YSLEER. The CDR3 coding sequence is TGCGCCAGCCAGTTTGGACTCATCACCGGGGAGCTGTTTTTT. This translates into CASQFGLITGELFF.